This TCR beta chain was sequenced for a study of cytomegalovirus exposure and HLA in healthy donors. Study-wide points: A missense DCLRE1C variant was associated with V- and J-gene trimming of TCR beta chains in a later analysis, and an independent cohort replicated the association.

Concerning this clone: Its antigen is still unknown.

It was with 60 Vbeta and 13 Jbeta primers that the PCR ran. Original processing notes: Roughly 10 million shared chains were among approximately 80 million unique TCR beta chains counted in a later analysis. Only in-frame clones appear in the TCRdb table, and some are missing; sequencing was by immunoSEQ multiplex PCR. V, J and clone size are taken as reported in that table, and D and trimming were inferred from the DNA itself. This table has roughly 150,000 clones, over 60% appearing once. CDR3 size: 16 residues. The germline V gene encodes CDR1 MDHEN and CDR2 SYDVKM. After removal of 6 bases from V and 9 bases from J, the junction contained 12 bases not matched to a gene.

The chain links TRBV28 to TRBJ1-6; TRBD1 matches 9 bases. Specimen: PBMCs. This TCR was sampled from a woman aged 18-30 years in good health and CMV-seronegative. In DNA, the CDR3 is TGTGCCAGCAGCCACAGGGGGCGCGGGGGGGGTTCACCCCTCCACTTT. Translation gives CASSHRGRGGGSPLHF.